The text below deals with one T cell receptor (beta chain). Its antigen is not known. All participants were of European descent. Controls never had mood disorders and self-rated depressive symptoms at 5 or less. CD4+ T cell purity was typically 85% to 95%. Method: immunoSEQ multiplex PCR; TCRdb's copy keeps in-frame clones and lacks some. Of around 20,000 clones in the sample, 85% to 95% were seen once. The data derive from a study of untreated major depressive disorder. Regarding the study as a whole: Each subject's top five TRBV05-01 clones were all private.

Germline trimming cut 10 bases from V and 6 bases from J; bases unmatched to any gene: 8. In germline, CDR1 is MNHNS, CDR2 SASEGT. This CDR3 is 13 amino acids long. Sequenced sample: CD4+ T cells from PBMCs. The sequence was obtained from a man aged 30 to 45 in good health. The V gene is TRBV6-1, the J gene TRBJ1-2, with 10 positions matching TRBD1. CDR3 in DNA: TGTGCCACCTGGGACAGGGGCGGAAATGGCTACACCTTC. This codes for CATWDRGGNGYTF.